The T cell receptor (beta chain) under discussion was sequenced for a study of blood T cell repertoires in COVID-19. Overall study context: PBMCs, B-cell-depleted T cells, or T cells provided the cDNA or gDNA that made up the material.

Repertoires were generated with immunoSEQ multiplex PCR, while TCRdb's copy carries only in-frame clones and drops some. This repertoire shows fewer than 40,000 clones, approximately 88% found once; its top ten account for 5.5% to 6.5%. This CDR3 contains 13 residues. V was pared by 3 bases and J by 6 bases, with 13 bases between. Germline V gene lookup returns CDR1 SGHRS and CDR2 YFSETQ. The chain recombines TRBV5-1 with TRBJ2-7, with a weak D call TRBD2 (5 bases). This receptor was obtained from a human donor in a cohort sampled during active COVID-19. Material for sequencing was peripheral blood. Here the CDR3 DNA reads TGCGCCAGCAGCTATGAGGGTCCGGGCGAGCAGTACTTC. This gives the protein CASSYEGPGEQYF.